The 27 T cell receptor beta chains presented below share a single source sample, sequenced in a study of Ad26.COV2.S vaccination and SARS-CoV-2 variants. The protocol was immunoSEQ multiplex PCR, while the TCRdb copy is restricted to in-frame clones and leaves out a portion. Altogether 350,000 to 450,000 clones are present, roughly 84% being singletons, with the ten largest covering around 3.3%. As to treatment: roughly 18 received Ad26.COV2.S at low or high dose, single or two shots; about 5 received placebo; per-sample allocation not given. On day 63 after the first injection, vaccine and placebo recipients gave samples. The specimen was peripheral blood, collected in a trial of Ad26.COV2.S vaccine versus placebo. The receptors stem from a person aged 18-65 years who received the Ad26.COV2.S COVID-19 vaccine or a placebo.

CDR3 sequence reads: CAWSGDIYQPQHF. The CDR3 nucleotides are TGTGCCTGGAGTGGGGACATCTATCAGCCCCAGCATTTT. The chain has TRBV30 and TRBJ1-5; D may be TRBD1 (6 bases). V was clipped by 1 base and J by 5 bases, with 9 bases between them. Germline V gene sequence: CDR1 GTSNPN, CDR2 SVGIG (reference sequence). The length of the CDR3 is 13 residues.

The J gene is TRBJ1-6, the V gene TRBV7-9, with D hard to call. Trimming removed 1 base from V and 9 bases from J, with 1 base in between. This CDR3 region has 11 residues. Per germline, CDR1 SEHNR and CDR2 FQNEAQ (reference sequence). CDR3: CASSLGSPLHF. CDR3 nucleotides: TGTGCCAGCAGCTTAGGTTCACCCCTCCACTTT.

The chain employs TRBV6-5 and TRBJ1-2; no reliable D call. Germline V gives CDR1 MNHEY, CDR2 SVGAGI. The CDR3 runs to 12 residues. V lost 8 bases, J lost 4 bases, and 11 bases lay in between. The CDR3 region is CASWRGRYGYTF. The CDR3 DNA follows: TGTGCCAGCTGGCGGGGTCGCTATGGCTACACCTTC.

J is TRBJ1-3 and V is TRBV30; 7 nucleotides agree with TRBD1. V lost 4 bases, J lost 4 bases, and 4 bases stayed unmatched. Per germline, CDR1 GTSNPN and CDR2 SVGIG (reference sequence). The CDR3 totals 13 residues. CDR3 loop: CAWTTGSGNTIYF. The CDR3 nucleotides are TGTGCCTGGACGACAGGGTCCGGAAACACCATATATTTT.

With regard to this clone: A much bigger clone sits one base away, suggesting this may be a read error. The gene calls are TRBV28 and TRBJ1-1; D is undetermined. Germline V gives CDR1 MDHEN, CDR2 SYDVKM. The length of the CDR3 is 11 residues. V was pared by 5 bases and J by 0 bases, with 1 base between. CDR3 in DNA: TGTGCCAGCAGTGTGAACACTGAAGCTTTCTTT. As protein: CASSVNTEAFF.

The chain carries TRBV15 and TRBJ1-2; 9 bases are shared with TRBD1. Per germline, CDR1 LNHNV and CDR2 YYDKDF (reference sequence). The V gene end was trimmed by 0 bases and the J gene end by 7 bases; junction bases not matched to a gene: 3. The CDR3 sequence is 14 residues long. CDR3 protein: CATSRDRDRAGYTF. The CDR3 bases are TGTGCCACCAGCAGAGATCGGGACAGGGCTGGCTACACCTTC. The whole variable domain, filled in from reference TRBV15 and TRBJ1-2, reads DAMVIQNPRYQVTQFGKPVTLSCSQTLNHNVMYWYQQKSSQAPKLLFHYYDKDFNNEADTPDNFQSRRPNTSFCFLDIRSPGLGDTAMYLCATSRDRDRAGYTFGSGTRLTVV.

This chain joins TRBV18 and TRBJ1-5; 8 bases align to TRBD1. The J segment lost 6 bases and the V segment lost 2 bases, leaving 9 bases of the junction unmatched. This CDR3 contains 16 residues. Germline V CDR1 and CDR2: KGHSH, LQKENI. CDR3 protein: CASSPSTGGWGQPQHF. CDR3 coding DNA: TGTGCCAGCTCACCATCAACAGGGGGTTGGGGTCAGCCCCAGCATTTT.

V gene TRBV19 combines with J gene TRBJ1-4; maybe TRBD1 (5 bases). Trimming left V 4 bases short and J 8 bases short, with 14 bases between. The CDR3 loop spans 14 amino acids. The germline V gene has CDR1 LNHDA and CDR2 SQIVND (reference sequence). The CDR3 region has the DNA TGTGCCAGTAGTAGTTCCGTGTGGGGCGAAAAACTGTTTTTT. Translating it yields CASSSSVWGEKLFF.

The chain carries TRBV28 and TRBJ2-2; TRBD2 is a possible D gene (6 bases). Germline lookup yields CDR1 MDHEN and CDR2 SYDVKM. The ends were cut back, 7 bases at V and 7 bases at J, with 25 bases in the middle. The CDR3 is 17 residues long. The CDR3 DNA reads TGTGCCAGCACCCTAGCGAGGGAGGACCCACAAAGCGGGGAGCTGTTTTTT. It codes for CASTLAREDPQSGELFF.

The J gene is TRBJ1-4, the V gene TRBV28, with D possibly being TRBD1 (6 bases). The CDR3 contains 15 residues. V was cut by 2 bases and J by 7 bases, with 14 bases left in between. CDR1 is MDHEN and CDR2 is SYDVKM in the germline V gene. CDR3 nucleotides: TGTGCCAGCAGTTTACCCAGGGGCCTGGCTGAAAAACTGTTTTTT. Translating gives CASSLPRGLAEKLFF.

The CDR3 DNA reads as TGTGCCAGCGGCGGGGGGAATCAGCCCCAGCATTTT. As protein: CASGGGNQPQHF. V and J are TRBV6-6 and TRBJ1-5; possible D gene TRBD1, 5 bases. The CDR3 runs 12 residues. V gave up 8 bases and J gave up 4 bases, with 9 bases separating them. Per germline, CDR1 MNHNY and CDR2 SVGAGI (reference sequence).

The chain couples TRBV14 to TRBJ2-7; D call uncertain. Between the trimmed V and J ends, which lost 1 base and 2 bases, there was a span of 6 bases. CDR3 length equals 13 residues. CDR1 SGHDN and CDR2 FVKESK come from the germline V gene. Here the CDR3 reads CASSQVTAYEQYF. DNA for the CDR3: TGTGCCAGCAGCCAAGTCACAGCCTACGAGCAGTACTTC.

This clone appeared once. The V and J genes are TRBV11-2 and TRBJ1-1; no definite D call. The CDR3 totals 12 residues. Trimming pared 1 base from V and 8 bases from J, leaving 8 bases between. In germline, CDR1 is SGHAT, CDR2 FQNNGV. CDR3 DNA: TGTGCCAGCAGCTTAGTCAACCTGGAAGCTTTCTTT. It specifies CASSLVNLEAFF.

The chain uses TRBV5-4 and TRBJ1-1; 12 bases align to TRBD1. V lost 3 bases, J lost 8 bases, and 5 bases stayed unmatched. Per germline, CDR1 SGHNT and CDR2 YYREEE (reference sequence). CDR3 size: 14 residues. The CDR3 nucleotides read TGTGCCAGCAGCTCCCGGGACAGGGGGCGCGAAGCTTTCTTT. This gives the protein CASSSRDRGREAFF.

The rearrangement joins TRBV3-1 (or the pseudogene TRBV3-2) to TRBJ2-7; TRBD2 matches 14 bases. Germline V CDR1 and CDR2: LGHDT, YNNKEL (reference sequence). The trim removed 7 bases at V and 4 bases at J, leaving 6 bases unmatched. The CDR3 is 15 residues long. In nucleotides, the CDR3 is TGTGCCAGCACCCGGGGACTAGCGGGAGTATACGAGCAGTACTTC. Amino acid sequence: CASTRGLAGVYEQYF.

The chain links TRBV7-2 to TRBJ1-2; D ambiguous. This CDR3 has 12 amino acids. Germline loops: CDR1 SGHTA, CDR2 FQGNSA. Trimming cost V 1 base and J 6 bases, with 6 bases left between them. CDR3 sequence: CASSLGVDGYTF. Here the CDR3 DNA reads TGTGCCAGCAGCTTAGGCGTGGATGGCTACACCTTC.

This clone appeared once. The rearrangement links TRBV20-1 to TRBJ2-3, with 10 bases fitting TRBD2. V lost 3 bases and J lost 3; bases outside the gene matches: 18. The germline gives CDR1 DFQATT, CDR2 SNEGSKA (reference sequence). This CDR3 contains 19 residues. CDR3 sequence: CSASLPSGSRGYGTDTQYF. The CDR3 DNA follows: TGCAGTGCTAGTTTGCCTAGCGGGAGTAGGGGGTATGGAACAGATACGCAGTATTTT.

The V gene is TRBV5-6, the J gene TRBJ1-2; 10 bases fit TRBD1. J lost 8 bases, V lost 6 bases, and 7 bases had no gene match. In germline, CDR1 is SGHDT, CDR2 YYEEEE. This CDR3 contains 13 residues. CDR3 region: CASIATGGYGYTF. The CDR3 DNA sequence: TGTGCCAGCATCGCGACAGGGGGCTACGGCTACACCTTC. Full variable domain (rest looked up from reference TRBV5-6 and TRBJ1-2): DAGVTQSPTHLIKTRGQQVTLRCSPKSGHDTVSWYQQALGQGPQFIFQYYEEEERQRGNFPDRFSGHQFPNYSSELNVNALLLGDSALYLCASIATGGYGYTFGSGTRLTVV.

The sample holds many counts of this clone. The J gene is TRBJ2-7, the V gene TRBV7-2; 7 nucleotides match TRBD1. Unmatched junction bases numbered 7, after V lost 3 bases and J lost 2 bases. Germline V gene sequence: CDR1 SGHTA, CDR2 FQGNSA. CDR3 length: 15 residues. CDR3 nucleotides: TGTGCCAGCAGCTTTGGGTGGGACAGCCCCTACGAGCAGTACTTC. Translating it yields CASSFGWDSPYEQYF.

This chain connects TRBV4-3 to TRBJ1-3; no clear D. The CDR3 length is 16 residues. Germline CDR1 and CDR2: LGHNA and YSLEER. V lost 1 base to trimming and J lost 4 bases, with 14 bases between them. In nucleotides, the CDR3 is TGCGCCAGCAGCCAAGTGGCGGCCACGGGGGGAAACACCATATATTTT. Translating gives CASSQVAATGGNTIYF.

This sequence joins TRBV5-5 and TRBJ1-2; 8 bases fit TRBD1. J gave up 3 bases and V 4 bases, and 11 bases lay outside the gene matches. In germline, CDR1 is SGHKS, CDR2 YYEKEE (reference sequence). This CDR3 has 16 residues. The CDR3 region has the DNA TGTGCCAGCAGCCCACTGACAGGGGATGCCCACTATGGCTACACCTTC. Translation: CASSPLTGDAHYGYTF.

V is TRBV19 and J is TRBJ2-5; 14 nucleotides line up with TRBD2. The length of the CDR3 is 16 residues. Germline CDR1 LNHDA, CDR2 SQIVND (reference sequence). J lost 5 bases, V lost 4 bases, and 6 bases had no gene match. The CDR3 nucleotides read TGTGCCAGTAGTAGGGGGACTAGCGGGGGTCGGGAGACCCAGTACTTC. Amino acids: CASSRGTSGGRETQYF. The variable domain in full, completed from reference TRBV19 and TRBJ2-5, reads DGGITQSPKYLFRKEGQNVTLSCEQNLNHDAMYWYRQDPGQGLRLIYYSQIVNDFQKGDIAEGYSVSREKKESFPLTVTSAQKNPTAFYLCASSRGTSGGRETQYFGPGTRLLVL.

The chain joins TRBV7-2 to TRBJ1-2; TRBD1 might be the D (5 bases). Trimming stripped 1 base from V and 5 bases from J, with 11 bases between. The V gene's germline CDR1 is SGHTA and CDR2 FQGNSA. The CDR3 totals 14 residues. CDR3: CASSLDPGRYGYTF. DNA for the CDR3: TGTGCCAGCAGCTTAGATCCAGGGCGGTATGGCTACACCTTC.

The chain recombines TRBV25-1 with TRBJ2-3, with D tentatively TRBD2 (6 bases). Per the germline V gene, CDR1 is MGHDK and CDR2 is SYGVNS. V was pared by 5 bases and J by 2 bases, with 11 bases between. CDR3 length: 14 amino acids. This CDR3 is CASSKEGLTDTQYF. As DNA, the CDR3 is TGTGCCAGCAGTAAGGAGGGCCTCACAGATACGCAGTATTTT.

The rearrangement joins TRBV28 to TRBJ2-4; TRBD2 might be the D (5 bases). CDR1 and CDR2 (germline): MDHEN, SYDVKM. There are 23 residues in the CDR3. The germline V and J ends were trimmed by 4 bases and 6 bases, with 40 bases remaining between them. The CDR3 spells CASSSTALTAHPDGKPLRNIQYF. In DNA, the CDR3 is TGTGCCAGCAGTTCTACAGCTCTCACGGCACACCCCGACGGGAAACCTCTCAGAAACATTCAGTACTTC. Looking up the rest from reference TRBV28 and TRBJ2-4 gives the full variable domain: DVKVTQSSRYLVKRTGEKVFLECVQDMDHENMFWYRQDPGLGLRLIYFSYDVKMKEKGDIPEGYSVSREKKERFSLILESASTNQTSMYLCASSSTALTAHPDGKPLRNIQYFGAGTRLSVL.

J is TRBJ2-1 and V is TRBV7-6; maybe TRBD2 (5 bases). Germline-derived CDR1 and CDR2 are SGHVS and FNYEAQ. Trimming left V 8 bases short and J 9 bases short, with 14 bases between. This CDR3 is built from 12 residues. The CDR3 reads CASGRDRAEQFF. CDR3 DNA sequence: TGTGCCAGCGGGAGAGATAGGGCTGAGCAGTTCTTC. The whole variable domain, remainder taken from reference TRBV7-6 and TRBJ2-1, is GAGVSQSPRYKVTKRGQDVALRCDPISGHVSLYWYRQALGQGPEFLTYFNYEAQQDKSGLPNDRFSAERPEGSISTLTIQRTEQRDSAMYRCASGRDRAEQFFGPGTRLTVL.

V gene TRBV10-3 combines with J gene TRBJ2-7, with 12 bases lining up with TRBD2. Germline V gene lookup returns CDR1 ENHRY and CDR2 SYGVKD. CDR3 size: 18 residues. Trimming cost V 2 bases and J 0 bases; bases outside gene matches: 8. The CDR3 DNA sequence: TGTGCCATCAGTGAGCCGACTAGCGGGAGCCCTTACTCCTACGAGCAGTACTTC. This gives the protein CAISEPTSGSPYSYEQYF.